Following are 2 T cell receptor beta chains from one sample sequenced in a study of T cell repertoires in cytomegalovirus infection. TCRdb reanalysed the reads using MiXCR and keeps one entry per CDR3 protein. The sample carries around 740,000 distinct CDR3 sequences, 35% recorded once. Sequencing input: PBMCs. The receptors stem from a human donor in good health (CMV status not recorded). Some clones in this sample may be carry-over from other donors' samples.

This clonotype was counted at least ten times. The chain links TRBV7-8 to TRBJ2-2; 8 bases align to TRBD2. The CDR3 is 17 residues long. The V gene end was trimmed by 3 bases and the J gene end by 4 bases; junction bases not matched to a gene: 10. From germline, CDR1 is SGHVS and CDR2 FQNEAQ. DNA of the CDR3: TGTGCCAGCAGCTTGTACGTGAGCGGGAGAGGCACCGGGGAGCTGTTTTTT. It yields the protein CASSLYVSGRGTGELFF.

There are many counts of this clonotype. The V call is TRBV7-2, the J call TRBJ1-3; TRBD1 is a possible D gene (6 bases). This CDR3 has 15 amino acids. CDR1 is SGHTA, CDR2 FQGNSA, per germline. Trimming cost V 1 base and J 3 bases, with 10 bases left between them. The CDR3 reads CASSLVGGGGNTIYF. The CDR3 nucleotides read TGTGCCAGCAGCTTAGTCGGGGGCGGTGGAAACACCATATATTTT.